The 15 T cell receptor beta chains below come from one sample, sequenced in a study of T cell repertoires in cytomegalovirus infection. No antigens are known for them. One entry per CDR3 protein, called by TCRdb with MiXCR from the reads. The sample has approximately 110,000 distinct CDR3 sequences, 25% to 35% seen once; the top ten hold approximately 50%. The specimen was CD8+ T cells from cultured PBMCs, collected from culture after CMV antigen stimulation. These receptors were taken from a human donor in good health (CMV status not recorded). Some clones in this sample may be carry-over from other donors' samples.

This chain uses TRBV7-2 with TRBJ1-2; tentative D call: TRBD1 (5 bases). Trimming cost V 2 bases and J 1 base, with 11 bases left between them. Per germline, CDR1 SGHTA and CDR2 FQGNSA. CDR3 length: 15 amino acids. CDR3 protein: CASSLISGGNYGYTF. CDR3 coding DNA: TGTGCCAGCAGCTTAATTTCCGGGGGTAACTATGGCTACACCTTC. Full variable domain (rest looked up from reference TRBV7-2 and TRBJ1-2): GAGVSQSPSNKVTEKGKDVELRCDPISGHTALYWYRQSLGQGLEFLIYFQGNSAPDKSGLPSDRFSAERTGGSVSTLTIQRTQQEDSAVYLCASSLISGGNYGYTFGSGTRLTVV.

The V gene is TRBV5-4, the J gene TRBJ2-5; either TRBD1 or TRBD2 may supply D (5 bases each). Germline CDR1 is SGHNT and CDR2 is YYREEE (reference sequence). The CDR3 loop spans 13 amino acids. Trimming cost V 6 bases and J 2 bases, with 11 bases left between them. In nucleotides, the CDR3 is TGTGCCAGCACCATGGGGGATCAAGAGACCCAGTACTTC. Amino acids: CASTMGDQETQYF. The variable domain in full, completed from reference TRBV5-4 and TRBJ2-5, reads ETGVTQSPTHLIKTRGQQVTLRCSSQSGHNTVSWYQQALGQGPQFIFQYYREEENGRGNFPPRFSGLQFPNYSSELNVNALELDDSALYLCASTMGDQETQYFGPGTRLLVL.

The V call is TRBV27, the J call TRBJ1-2, with a weak D call TRBD1 (5 bases). Between the trimmed V and J ends, which lost 0 bases and 6 bases, there was a span of 11 bases. Germline V gene lookup returns CDR1 MNHEY and CDR2 SMNVEV (reference sequence). The CDR3 contains 14 residues. CDR3 residues: CASSLSWGTDGYTF. The CDR3, as DNA: TGTGCCAGCAGTTTATCTTGGGGGACGGATGGCTACACCTTC.

The chain employs TRBV10-3 and TRBJ1-3; D is undetermined. Germline lookup yields CDR1 ENHRY and CDR2 SYGVKD. This CDR3 is 13 amino acids long. Trimming cost V 9 bases and J 1 base, with 10 bases left between them. CDR3 in amino acids: CAISGKSGNTIYF. The CDR3 nucleotides read TGTGCCATTTCGGGGAAGTCTGGAAACACCATATATTTT.

The V and J genes are TRBV28 and TRBJ2-2; possible D gene TRBD1, 6 bases. This CDR3 is built from 16 residues. Between the trimmed V and J ends, which lost 9 bases and 1 base, there was a span of 18 bases. CDR1 is MDHEN, CDR2 SYDVKM, per germline. The CDR3 protein is CARRRDTAKNTGELFF. CDR3 bases: TGTGCCAGACGCCGGGACACCGCGAAGAACACCGGGGAGCTGTTTTTT.

This chain connects TRBV5-4 to TRBJ2-5, with TRBD2 matching over 10 bases. The germline CDR1 and CDR2 sequences are SGHNT and YYREEE (reference sequence). V shed 2 bases and J 5 bases; nucleotides not matched to a gene: 9. This CDR3 contains 16 residues. The chain's CDR3 is CASSFLSGGAGETQYF. CDR3 nucleotides: TGTGCCAGCAGCTTTCTAAGCGGGGGGGCCGGCGAGACCCAGTACTTC.

The V gene is TRBV7-9, the J gene TRBJ2-3, with a possible D match to TRBD2 (6 bases). This CDR3 is 17 amino acids long. V lost 1 base and J lost 0, with 14 bases in between. Germline values: CDR1 SEHNR, CDR2 FQNEAQ (reference sequence). The DNA for the CDR3 is TGTGCCAGCAGCTTAGACCGTAGCGGCCTCAGCACAGATACGCAGTATTTT. This encodes CASSLDRSGLSTDTQYF. The whole variable domain, filled in from reference TRBV7-9 and TRBJ2-3, reads DTGVSQNPRHKITKRGQNVTFRCDPISEHNRLYWYRQTLGQGPEFLTYFQNEAQLEKSRLLSDRFSAERPKGSFSTLEIQRTEQGDSAMYLCASSLDRSGLSTDTQYFGPGTRLTVL.

The V and J genes are TRBV2 and TRBJ2-5; the D gene is possibly TRBD1 (5 bases). The V gene's germline CDR1 is SNHLY and CDR2 FYNNEI. Trimming removed 6 bases from V and 5 bases from J, with 28 bases in between. The CDR3 sequence is 18 residues long. The CDR3 spells CASSTNEGELRFWETQYF. Written as DNA, the CDR3 is TGTGCCAGCAGCACCAACGAAGGGGAACTGAGGTTTTGGGAGACCCAGTACTTC.

This chain connects TRBV7-9 to TRBJ2-7, with no clear D. With 5 bases removed from V and 2 bases from J, the gap between germline ends came to 16 bases. CDR1 and CDR2 from the germline V gene are SEHNR and FQNEAQ (reference sequence). The CDR3 length is 15 residues. The CDR3 sequence: CASSLLSSPTYEQYF. The CDR3 DNA reads as TGTGCCAGCAGCCTCCTGTCAAGCCCTACCTACGAGCAGTACTTC.

The CDR3 nucleotides read TGCGCCAGCAGCTTGGCCTCTAGCTGGGAGACCCAGTACTTC. Translating it yields CASSLASSWETQYF. The chain employs TRBV5-1 and TRBJ2-5; maybe TRBD2 (5 bases). Germline V gives CDR1 SGHRS, CDR2 YFSETQ. Deletions cut 0 bases from V and 5 bases from J, with 11 bases between. This CDR3 is 14 amino acids long.

The chain is built from TRBV6-5 and TRBJ1-1; the match to TRBD1 covers 9 bases. CDR1 and CDR2 (germline): MNHEY, SVGAGI. The V gene end was trimmed by 5 bases and the J gene end by 5 bases; junction bases not matched to a gene: 9. The CDR3 consists of 15 residues. The chain's CDR3 is CASSTSTGGITEAFF. The DNA of the CDR3 is TGTGCCAGCAGTACCTCGACAGGGGGTATTACTGAAGCTTTCTTT.

This clonotype was seen ten or more times. The chain recombines TRBV7-6 with TRBJ1-4, with 12 bases that match TRBD1. V shed 3 bases, J shed 7 bases, and the junction held 9 bases outside the gene matches. There are 17 residues in the CDR3. Germline CDR1 reads SGHVS; CDR2 reads FNYEAQ. The CDR3 DNA reads as TGTGCCAGCAGCTTGGGGACAGGGGGCCCCATTGGTGAAAAACTGTTTTTT. Translating it yields CASSLGTGGPIGEKLFF.

This clonotype was seen ten or more times. The chain is built from TRBV7-3 and TRBJ2-2; the D is unclear. Germline loops: CDR1 SGHTA, CDR2 FQGTGA. Deletions cut 3 bases from V and 6 bases from J, with 5 bases between. This CDR3 comprises 12 residues. CDR3 sequence reads: CASSFGSGELFF. The CDR3, as DNA: TGTGCCAGCAGCTTTGGCTCCGGGGAGCTGTTTTTT.

V is TRBV4-1 and J is TRBJ1-1, with D maybe TRBD1 (6 bases). The V end was cut by 0 bases, the J end by 1 base, with 9 bases between. Germline-derived CDR1 and CDR2 are MGHRA and YSYEKL. CDR3 length equals 15 residues. The CDR3 DNA follows: TGCGCCAGCAGCCAAGACGCAGGGGCGAACACTGAAGCTTTCTTT. The encoded protein is CASSQDAGANTEAFF.

The CDR3 DNA sequence: TGTGCCAGCAGCCCGGGACTTCTGAACACCGGGGAGCTGTTTTTT. It codes for CASSPGLLNTGELFF. This chain links TRBV6-6 with TRBJ2-2; perhaps TRBD2 as D (6 bases). The CDR3 is made up of 15 amino acids. Germline lookup yields CDR1 MNHNY and CDR2 SVGAGI (reference sequence). V gave up 6 bases and J gave up 1 base, with 12 bases separating them.